Presented here are 8 T cell receptor beta chains from one specimen sequenced in a study of T cell responses to AZD1222 COVID-19 vaccine. Only in-frame clones appear in the TCRdb table, and some are missing; sequencing was by immunoSEQ multiplex PCR. The table includes about 100,000 clones, more than 75% detected once. This material consisted of peripheral blood, taken on day 0 of AZD1222 vaccination. Source of these receptors: an adult in good health.

The chain combines TRBV3-1 (or the pseudogene TRBV3-2) with TRBJ2-3; TRBD2 matches at 8 bases. Per germline, CDR1 LGHDT and CDR2 YNNKEL (reference sequence). Losses at the gene ends were 4 bases for V and 2 bases for J; bases not matched to a gene: 8. The CDR3 covers 16 residues. In DNA, the CDR3 is TGTGCCAGCAGCCCCTCCCGCGGGGGGTACACAGATACGCAGTATTTT. This encodes CASSPSRGGYTDTQYF.

The chain recombines TRBV7-3 with TRBJ1-6, with unresolved D. The CDR3 totals 14 residues. Germline V lookup: CDR1 SGHTA, CDR2 FQGTGA. Trimming shortened V by 2 bases and J by 9 bases, and 11 bases separated the two germline ends. The CDR3, as DNA: TGTGCCAGCAGCTTATTGGGCCGGAGTTCACCCCTCCACTTT. Translating gives CASSLLGRSSPLHF.

The CDR3 spells CASSTRAGGSPLHF. CDR3 nucleotide sequence: TGTGCCAGCAGTACCCGAGCAGGGGGTTCACCCCTCCACTTT. This chain links TRBV3-1 (or the pseudogene TRBV3-2) with TRBJ1-6; 7 nucleotides agree with TRBD1. The CDR3 has 14 amino acids. Germline V gene lookup returns CDR1 LGHDT and CDR2 YNNKEL (reference sequence). Trimming took 6 bases from V and 9 from J; bases not matched to a gene: 8.

J is TRBJ2-5 and V is TRBV7-9, with 9 positions matching TRBD1. The V and J ends lost 5 bases and 4 bases, in that order; junction bases with no gene match: 8. The CDR3 has 15 amino acids. In germline, CDR1 is SEHNR, CDR2 FQNEAQ (reference sequence). The CDR3 spells CASSNTGGAIETQYF. CDR3 nucleotides: TGTGCCAGCAGCAATACAGGGGGCGCAATAGAGACCCAGTACTTC.

This chain joins TRBV10-3 and TRBJ1-1; no firm D call. V lost 7 bases to trimming and J lost 2 bases, with 11 bases between them. CDR3 length: 13 residues. Per the germline V gene, CDR1 is ENHRY and CDR2 is SYGVKD. In DNA form, the CDR3 reads TGTGCCATCATGAGTAAGGGAAACACTGAAGCTTTCTTT. Translated: CAIMSKGNTEAFF.

On this clone itself: Sequence at one end of the junction differs from germline and may be a read error. The V call is TRBV5-4, the J call TRBJ1-1; D is unclear. The CDR3 runs to 15 residues. The germline V gene encodes CDR1 SGHNT and CDR2 YYREEE (reference sequence). CDR3 bases: TGTGCCAGCAGCCCGGAGGGTCTTATGAAGACTGAAGCTTTCTTT. This encodes CASSPEGLMKTEAFF.

The genes are TRBV12-5 and TRBJ2-3; D unresolved. Germline-derived CDR1 and CDR2 are LGHNT and FRNRAP. The CDR3 covers 13 residues. V dropped 5 bases and J dropped 6 bases, with 12 bases sitting between them. CDR3: CASGQQLGDTQYF. The CDR3 nucleotides read TGTGCTAGTGGTCAACAACTGGGGGATACGCAGTATTTT.

The chain links TRBV20-1 to TRBJ2-7, with D uncertain. V gave up 3 bases and J gave up 7 bases, with 19 bases separating them. This CDR3 region has 14 residues. Germline CDR1 DFQATT, CDR2 SNEGSKA (reference sequence). CDR3 coding DNA: TGCAGTGCTAGTCCCCCTATAATTCCTCGGGAGCAGTACTTC. It translates to CSASPPIIPREQYF.